This TCR beta chain was identified during a study of cytomegalovirus exposure and HLA in healthy donors. Of note for this clone: Its antigen remains unidentified.

The PCR used 60 Vbeta and 13 Jbeta primers. The data were produced by immunoSEQ multiplex PCR, yet TCRdb's version contains in-frame clones alone and is incomplete. The sample includes approximately 100,000 clones, more than 80% of them seen just once. Broader study findings: The Asian-associated ancestry cluster reportedly had fewer N-insertions than the approximately 610-donor mean in a later analysis. In a later analysis, DRB1 alleles had the most associated TCRs; HLA-C alleles the fewest.

The CDR3 spans 13 residues. The V gene lost 2 bases and the J gene lost 5 bases, with 11 bases spanning the gap. CDR1 is SGHNT and CDR2 is YYREEE in the germline V gene (reference sequence). What was sequenced was PBMCs. The sequence was obtained from a man between 25 and 39 years old in good health and CMV-seronegative. The V gene is TRBV5-4, the J gene TRBJ2-7, with D tentatively TRBD1 (5 bases). CDR3: CASSLAGINEQYF. The CDR3 region has the DNA TGTGCCAGCAGCTTAGCAGGGATCAACGAGCAGTACTTC.